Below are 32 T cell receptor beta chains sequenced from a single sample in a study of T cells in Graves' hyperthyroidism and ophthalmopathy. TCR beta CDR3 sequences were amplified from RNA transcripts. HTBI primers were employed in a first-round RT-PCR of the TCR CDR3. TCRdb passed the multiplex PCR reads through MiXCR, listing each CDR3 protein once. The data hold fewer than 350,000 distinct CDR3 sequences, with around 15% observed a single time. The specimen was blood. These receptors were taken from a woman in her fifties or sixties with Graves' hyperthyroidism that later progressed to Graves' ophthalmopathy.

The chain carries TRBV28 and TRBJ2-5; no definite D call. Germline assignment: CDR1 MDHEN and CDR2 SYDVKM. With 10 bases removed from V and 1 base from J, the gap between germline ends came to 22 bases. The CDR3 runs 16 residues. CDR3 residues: CATLPPLLGLQETQYF. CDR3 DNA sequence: TGTGCCACCTTACCACCCCTCCTAGGTCTCCAAGAGACCCAGTACTTC.

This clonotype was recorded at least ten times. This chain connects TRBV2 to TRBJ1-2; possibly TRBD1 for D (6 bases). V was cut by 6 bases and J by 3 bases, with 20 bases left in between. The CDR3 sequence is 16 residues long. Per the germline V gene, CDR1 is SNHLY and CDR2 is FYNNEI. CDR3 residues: CASRPGGGALDYGYTF. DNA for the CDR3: TGTGCCAGCAGACCTGGTGGGGGGGCGCTGGACTATGGCTACACCTTC.

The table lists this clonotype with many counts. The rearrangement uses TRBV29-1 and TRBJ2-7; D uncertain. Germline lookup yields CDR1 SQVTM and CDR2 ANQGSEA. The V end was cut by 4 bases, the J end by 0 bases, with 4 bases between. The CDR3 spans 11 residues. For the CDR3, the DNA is TGCAGCGTTGCCAACTCCTACGAGCAGTACTTC. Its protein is CSVANSYEQYF.

Written as DNA, the CDR3 is TGTGCCAGCAGTTTATCGGGGACAGGGAGCTCTGGAAACACCATATATTTT. It specifies CASSLSGTGSSGNTIYF. The rearrangement uses TRBV28 and TRBJ1-3; 9 nucleotides match TRBD1. This CDR3 is 17 amino acids long. J gave up 0 bases and V 1 base, and 4 bases lay outside the gene matches. Germline V lookup: CDR1 MDHEN, CDR2 SYDVKM.

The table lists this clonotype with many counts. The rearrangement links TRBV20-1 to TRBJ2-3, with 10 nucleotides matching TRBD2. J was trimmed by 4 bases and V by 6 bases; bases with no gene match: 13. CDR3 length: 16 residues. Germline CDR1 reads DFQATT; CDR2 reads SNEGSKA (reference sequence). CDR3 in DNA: TGCAGTGCCCCGGGGAGCGGACTAGCGGAATCAGATACGCAGTATTTT. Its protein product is CSAPGSGLAESDTQYF.

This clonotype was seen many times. The CDR3 region has the DNA TGTGCCAGCAGTGCGGGACCCAGTGGAGATCAGCCCCAGCATTTT. It is translated as CASSAGPSGDQPQHF. This rearrangement joins TRBV6-1 to TRBJ1-5; weak D call: TRBD1 (5 bases). The CDR3 consists of 15 residues. Germline loops: CDR1 MNHNS, CDR2 SASEGT. Trimming took off 4 bases at V and 5 bases at J, with 15 bases between the two ends.

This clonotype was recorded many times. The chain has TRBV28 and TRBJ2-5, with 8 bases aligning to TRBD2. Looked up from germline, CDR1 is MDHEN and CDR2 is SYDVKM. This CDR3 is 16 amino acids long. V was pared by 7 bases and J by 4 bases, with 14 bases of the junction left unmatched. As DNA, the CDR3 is TGTGCCAGCAATTATGCGGGGGGAAAGGGGCTAGAGACCCAGTACTTC. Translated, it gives CASNYAGGKGLETQYF.

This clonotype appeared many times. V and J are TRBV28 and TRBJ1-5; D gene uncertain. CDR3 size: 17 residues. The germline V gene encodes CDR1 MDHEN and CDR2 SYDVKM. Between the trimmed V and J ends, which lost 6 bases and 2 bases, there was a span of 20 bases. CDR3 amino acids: CASSPTPPGHGNQPQHF. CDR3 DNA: TGTGCCAGCAGCCCAACCCCCCCCGGGCATGGCAATCAGCCCCAGCATTTT.

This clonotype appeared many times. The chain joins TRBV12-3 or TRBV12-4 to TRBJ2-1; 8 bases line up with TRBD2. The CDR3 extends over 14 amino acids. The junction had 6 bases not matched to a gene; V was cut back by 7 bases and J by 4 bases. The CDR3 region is CASTPTSAYNEQFF. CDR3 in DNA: TGTGCCAGCACCCCGACTAGCGCATACAATGAGCAGTTCTTC.

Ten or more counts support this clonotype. The CDR3, as DNA: TGTGCCAGCAGCTTAGAAGGGGTCAGCATTCAGTACTTC. It is translated as CASSLEGVSIQYF. The gene calls are TRBV7-8 and TRBJ2-4, with a weak D call TRBD1 (5 bases). Germline V gene lookup returns CDR1 SGHVS and CDR2 FQNEAQ. The germline V and J ends were trimmed by 1 base and 9 bases, with 10 bases remaining between them. The CDR3 consists of 13 residues.

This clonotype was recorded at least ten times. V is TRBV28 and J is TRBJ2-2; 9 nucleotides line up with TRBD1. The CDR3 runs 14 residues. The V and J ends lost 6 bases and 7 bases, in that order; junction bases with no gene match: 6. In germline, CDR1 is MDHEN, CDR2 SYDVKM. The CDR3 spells CASRTGTGIGELFF. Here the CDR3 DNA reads TGTGCCAGCAGGACCGGGACAGGGATCGGGGAGCTGTTTTTT.

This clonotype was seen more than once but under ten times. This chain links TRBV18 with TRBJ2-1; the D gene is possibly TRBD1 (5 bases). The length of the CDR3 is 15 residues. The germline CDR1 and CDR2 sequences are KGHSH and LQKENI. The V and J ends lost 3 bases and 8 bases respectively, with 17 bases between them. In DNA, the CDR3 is TGTGCCAGCTCACCGTTACTGTCAAAAGGGGATGAGCAGTTCTTC. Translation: CASSPLLSKGDEQFF.

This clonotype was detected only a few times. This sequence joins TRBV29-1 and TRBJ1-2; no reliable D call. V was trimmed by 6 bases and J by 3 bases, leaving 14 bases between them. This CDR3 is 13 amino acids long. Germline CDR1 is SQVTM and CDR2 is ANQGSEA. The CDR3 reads CSVALGTDYGYTF. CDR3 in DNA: TGCAGCGTCGCTCTCGGAACGGACTATGGCTACACCTTC. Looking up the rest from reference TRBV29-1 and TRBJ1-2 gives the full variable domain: SAVISQKPSRDICQRGTSLTIQCQVDSQVTMMFWYRQQPGQSLTLIATANQGSEATYESGFVIDKFPISRPNLTFSTLTVSNMSPEDSSIYLCSVALGTDYGYTFGSGTRLTVV.

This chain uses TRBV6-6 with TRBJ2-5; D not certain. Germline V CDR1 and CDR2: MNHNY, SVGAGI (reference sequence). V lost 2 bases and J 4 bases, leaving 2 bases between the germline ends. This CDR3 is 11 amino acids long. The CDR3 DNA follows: TGTGCCAGCAGTTACGTAGAGACCCAGTACTTC. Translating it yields CASSYVETQYF.

The CDR3 protein is CASSLAYGGELFF. The CDR3 region has the DNA TGTGCCAGCAGCTTGGCCTACGGGGGGGAGCTGTTTTTT. The chain is built from TRBV5-8 and TRBJ2-2; unclear D gene. Germline V gives CDR1 SGHTS, CDR2 YDEGEE. The CDR3 sequence is 13 residues long. Trimming cost V 0 bases and J 8 bases, with 8 bases left between them.

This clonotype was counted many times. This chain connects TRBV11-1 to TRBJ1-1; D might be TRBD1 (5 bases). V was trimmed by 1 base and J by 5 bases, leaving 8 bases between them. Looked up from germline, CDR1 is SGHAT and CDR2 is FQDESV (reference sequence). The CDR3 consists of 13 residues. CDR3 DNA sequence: TGTGCCAGCAGCTTAGGCAGGGAGACTGAAGCTTTCTTT. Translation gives CASSLGRETEAFF.

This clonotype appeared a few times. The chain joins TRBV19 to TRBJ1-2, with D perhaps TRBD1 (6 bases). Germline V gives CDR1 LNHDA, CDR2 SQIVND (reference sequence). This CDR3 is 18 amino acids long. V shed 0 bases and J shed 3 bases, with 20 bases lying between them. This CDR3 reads CASSIDLGHPTWDYGYTF. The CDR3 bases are TGTGCCAGTAGTATAGATTTGGGACACCCAACCTGGGACTATGGCTACACCTTC.

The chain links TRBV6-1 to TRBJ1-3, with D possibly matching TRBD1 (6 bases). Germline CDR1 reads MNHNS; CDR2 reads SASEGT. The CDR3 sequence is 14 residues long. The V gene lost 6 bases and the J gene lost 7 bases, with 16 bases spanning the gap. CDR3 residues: CASRKEQGRNTIYF. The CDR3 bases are TGTGCCAGCAGGAAGGAACAGGGCCGTAACACCATATATTTT.

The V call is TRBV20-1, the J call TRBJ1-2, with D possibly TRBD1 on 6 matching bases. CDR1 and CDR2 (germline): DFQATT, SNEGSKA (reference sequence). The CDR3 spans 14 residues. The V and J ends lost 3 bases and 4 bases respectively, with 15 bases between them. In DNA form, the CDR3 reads TGCAGTGCTAGCCCCCCGGGGGCGGGCTATGGCTACACCTTC. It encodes CSASPPGAGYGYTF.

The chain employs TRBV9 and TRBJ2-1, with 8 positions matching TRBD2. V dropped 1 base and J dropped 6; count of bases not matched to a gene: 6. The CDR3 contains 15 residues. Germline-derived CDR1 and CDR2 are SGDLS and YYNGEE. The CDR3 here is CASSVWGGTSNEQFF. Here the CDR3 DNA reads TGTGCCAGCAGCGTATGGGGGGGGACTAGCAATGAGCAGTTCTTC.

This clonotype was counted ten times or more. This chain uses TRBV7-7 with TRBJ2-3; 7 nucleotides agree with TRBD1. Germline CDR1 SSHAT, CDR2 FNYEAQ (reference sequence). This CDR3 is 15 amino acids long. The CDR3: CASSAGTAKLDTQYF. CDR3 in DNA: TGTGCTAGCTCCGCCGGGACAGCAAAGCTTGATACGCAGTATTTT.

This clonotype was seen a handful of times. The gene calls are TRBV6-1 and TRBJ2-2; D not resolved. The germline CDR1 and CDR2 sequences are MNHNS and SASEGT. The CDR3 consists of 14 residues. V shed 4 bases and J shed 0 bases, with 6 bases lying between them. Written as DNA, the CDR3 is TGTGCCAGCAGTGGGGGTACGAACACCGGGGAGCTGTTTTTT. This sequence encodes CASSGGTNTGELFF.

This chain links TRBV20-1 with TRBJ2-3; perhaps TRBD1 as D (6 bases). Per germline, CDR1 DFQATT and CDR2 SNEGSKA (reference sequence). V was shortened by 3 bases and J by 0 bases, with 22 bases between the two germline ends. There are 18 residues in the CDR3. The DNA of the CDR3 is TGCAGTGCTAGTCCGACGATTCCCGGGACAACTAGCACAGATACGCAGTATTTT. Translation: CSASPTIPGTTSTDTQYF.

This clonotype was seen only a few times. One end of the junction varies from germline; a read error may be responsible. The CDR3: CASSLSWDSMNTEAFF. The DNA for the CDR3 is TGTGCCAGCAGTCTATCGTGGGATAGCATGAACACTGAAGCTTTCTTT. The gene calls are TRBV27 and TRBJ1-1, with no clear D. CDR3 length equals 16 residues. Germline CDR1 reads MNHEY; CDR2 reads SMNVEV (reference sequence).

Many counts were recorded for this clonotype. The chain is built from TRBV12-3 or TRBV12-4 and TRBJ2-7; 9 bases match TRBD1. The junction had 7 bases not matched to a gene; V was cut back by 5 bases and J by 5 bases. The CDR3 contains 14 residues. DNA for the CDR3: TGTGCCAGCAGTCCCGGGACAGGGCAGAACGAGCAGTACTTC. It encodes CASSPGTGQNEQYF.

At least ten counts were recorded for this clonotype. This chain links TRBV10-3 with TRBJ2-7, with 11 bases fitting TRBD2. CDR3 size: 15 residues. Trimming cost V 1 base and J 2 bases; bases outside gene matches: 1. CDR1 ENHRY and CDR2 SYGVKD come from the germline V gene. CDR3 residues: CAISEWTSGPYEQYF. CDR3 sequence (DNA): TGTGCCATCAGTGAGTGGACTAGCGGGCCCTACGAGCAGTACTTC.

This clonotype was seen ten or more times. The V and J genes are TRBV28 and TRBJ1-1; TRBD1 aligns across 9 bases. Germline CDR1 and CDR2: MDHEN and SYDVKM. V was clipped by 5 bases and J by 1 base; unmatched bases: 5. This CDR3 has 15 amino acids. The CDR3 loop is CASSPRGQGNTEAFF. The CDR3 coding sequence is TGTGCCAGCAGTCCAAGGGGACAGGGGAACACTGAAGCTTTCTTT.

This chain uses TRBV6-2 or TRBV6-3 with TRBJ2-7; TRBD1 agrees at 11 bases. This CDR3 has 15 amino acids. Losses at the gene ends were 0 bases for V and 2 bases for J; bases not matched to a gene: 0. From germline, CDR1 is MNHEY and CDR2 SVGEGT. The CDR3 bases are TGTGCCAGCAGTTACTCGGGACAGGGGGCCTACGAGCAGTACTTC. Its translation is CASSYSGQGAYEQYF.

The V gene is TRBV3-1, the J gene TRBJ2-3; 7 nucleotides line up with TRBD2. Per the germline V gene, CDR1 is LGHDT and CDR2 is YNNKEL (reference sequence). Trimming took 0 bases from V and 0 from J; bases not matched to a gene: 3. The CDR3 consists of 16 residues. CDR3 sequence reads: CASSQDAAGSTDTQYF. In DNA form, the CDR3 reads TGTGCCAGCAGCCAAGACGCAGCGGGGAGCACAGATACGCAGTATTTT.

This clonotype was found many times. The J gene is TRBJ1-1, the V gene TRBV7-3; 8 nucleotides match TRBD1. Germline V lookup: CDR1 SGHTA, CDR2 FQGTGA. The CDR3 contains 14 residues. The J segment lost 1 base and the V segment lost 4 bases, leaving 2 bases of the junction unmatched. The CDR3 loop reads CASSSTGANTEAFF. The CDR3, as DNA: TGTGCCAGCAGCTCGACAGGGGCGAACACTGAAGCTTTCTTT.

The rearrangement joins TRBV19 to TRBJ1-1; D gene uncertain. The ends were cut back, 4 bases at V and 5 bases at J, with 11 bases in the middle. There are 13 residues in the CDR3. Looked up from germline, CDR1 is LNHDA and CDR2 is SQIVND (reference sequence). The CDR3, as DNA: TGTGCCAGTAGTAACCGGGGAGGGACTGAAGCTTTCTTT. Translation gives CASSNRGGTEAFF.

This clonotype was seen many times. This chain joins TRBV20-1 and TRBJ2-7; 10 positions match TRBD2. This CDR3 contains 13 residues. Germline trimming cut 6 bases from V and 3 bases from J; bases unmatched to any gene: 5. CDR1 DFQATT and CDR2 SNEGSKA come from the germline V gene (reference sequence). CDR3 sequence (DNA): TGCAGTGCCCGACTAGCGGGTTACTACGAGCAGTACTTC. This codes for CSARLAGYYEQYF.